This TCR beta chain was sequenced in a study of regulatory T cells in long-lasting Graves disease. Study observations and caveats: Public clonotype sharing was higher in persistent than newly diagnosed patients.

This sample's time point: newly diagnosed GD, antithyroid drugs for less than 3 months. With RNA extracted from PBMCs as input, the TCR library was made. This clonotype has a count of ten or more. The antigen is undetermined. Both iRepertoire HTBI primers and Arm-PCR of CDR3 regions were used to build the TCR beta libraries. One entry per CDR3 protein results from TCRdb running MiXCR on the multiplex PCR reads. The data contain about 400,000 distinct CDR3 sequences, around 15% of them singletons. This specimen consisted of peripheral blood mononuclear cells (PBMCs), obtained at new diagnosis, from a patient treated with antithyroid drugs. The receptor comes from a female donor with Graves disease.

The CDR3 region is CSARRAGEQFF. The CDR3 DNA reads TGCAGTGCTAGACGGGCGGGCGAGCAGTTCTTC. V gene TRBV20-1 combines with J gene TRBJ2-1; the D gene is possibly TRBD2 (5 bases). CDR1 DFQATT and CDR2 SNEGSKA come from the germline V gene (reference sequence). V was pared by 2 bases and J by 10 bases, with 9 bases between. The CDR3 contains 11 residues.